These 20 T cell receptor beta chains were all obtained from the same sample, sequenced in a study of identical twins (dated by TCRdb to the mid-2010s). The method was 5' RACE. Sequencing relied on an Illumina HiSeq 2000. The public reads were reprocessed in TCRdb via fastp at Q25 and MiXCR, keeping in-frame beta chains. Rows with one shared CDR3 protein collapse into an entry with the most common genes and DNA. The sample table records about 500,000 distinct CDR3 sequences; 13% to 15% of these occur just once. Jointly, the top ten make up more than 0.8% of the sample. The data also belong to a second study, concerning yellow fever vaccine responses in identical twins.

Material: CD4+ T cells sorted from blood. Receptors were obtained from a woman aged 18-30 years in good health.

In this sample, this clonotype turned up many times. The gene calls are TRBV15 and TRBJ2-5; D unclear. CDR3 length: 14 residues. The germline gives CDR1 LNHNV, CDR2 YYDKDF (reference sequence). V was pared by 2 bases and J by 5 bases, with 12 bases between. In nucleotides, the CDR3 is TGTGCCACCAGCAGAATCTTGTCGTCGGAGACCCAGTACTTC. Amino acids: CATSRILSSETQYF. Full variable domain (missing parts from reference TRBV15 and TRBJ2-5): DAMVIQNPRYQVTQFGKPVTLSCSQTLNHNVMYWYQQKSSQAPKLLFHYYDKDFNNEADTPDNFQSRRPNTSFCFLDIRSPGLGDTAMYLCATSRILSSETQYFGPGTRLLVL.

CDR3 protein: CASSSWTSGGSAKNIQYF. CDR3 nucleotide sequence: TGTGCCAGCAGCTCATGGACTAGCGGGGGGTCAGCCAAAAACATTCAGTACTTC. This chain links TRBV11-1 with TRBJ2-4, with 14 bases aligning to TRBD2. V lost 4 bases and J lost 0; bases outside the gene matches: 5. This CDR3 is built from 18 residues. From germline, CDR1 is SGHAT and CDR2 FQDESV (reference sequence). Drawing the rest from reference TRBV11-1 and TRBJ2-4, the complete variable domain is EAEVAQSPRYKITEKSQAVAFWCDPISGHATLYWYRQILGQGPELLVQFQDESVVDDSQLPKDRFSAERLKGVDSTLKIQPAELGDSAMYLCASSSWTSGGSAKNIQYFGAGTRLSVL.

This clonotype was detected ten times or more. The chain is built from TRBV10-3 and TRBJ2-5, with TRBD2 identical over 7 bases. Germline trimming cut 2 bases from V and 4 bases from J; bases unmatched to any gene: 4. CDR3 length: 14 amino acids. Germline V gene lookup returns CDR1 ENHRY and CDR2 SYGVKD. The CDR3 nucleotides read TGTGCCATCAGTGAGGCGGGGGAGGGAGAGACCCAGTACTTC. Translating it yields CAISEAGEGETQYF.

The gene calls are TRBV12-3 or TRBV12-4 and TRBJ2-7, with D perhaps being TRBD1 or TRBD2 (5 bases each). Trimming took 6 bases from V and 2 from J, leaving 17 bases between them. CDR3 length: 15 residues. CDR3 residues: CASSPTQRGTYEQYF. The CDR3 nucleotides read TGTGCCAGCAGCCCCACTCAGAGGGGTACCTACGAGCAGTACTTC.

The chain employs TRBV25-1 and TRBJ2-3, with a weak D call TRBD2 (6 bases). CDR1 MGHDK and CDR2 SYGVNS come from the germline V gene. This CDR3 contains 12 residues. Trimming took 4 bases from V and 11 from J, leaving 13 bases between them. The CDR3 nucleotides are TGTGCCAGCAGTGTAAACCAGCGGGTGCAGTATTTT. Translated, it gives CASSVNQRVQYF. The variable domain in full, completed from reference TRBV25-1 and TRBJ2-3, reads EADIYQTPRYLVIGTGKKITLECSQTMGHDKMYWYQQDPGMELHLIHYSYGVNSTEKGDLSSESTVSRIRTEHFPLTLESARPSHTSQYLCASSVNQRVQYFGPGTRLTVL.

V and J are TRBV28 and TRBJ2-7; 9 positions agree with TRBD1. Trimming at V came to 4 bases and at J to 11 bases, leaving 9 bases not matched to a gene. CDR1 is MDHEN, CDR2 SYDVKM, per germline. This CDR3 is built from 13 residues. CDR3 DNA: TGTGCCAGCAGTTCCACAGGGGGCGCGGGGAAGTACTTC. This codes for CASSSTGGAGKYF.

Only a few counts were recorded for this clonotype. The CDR3, as DNA: TGTGCCAGCAGCTTTCATAGGGAGACCCAGTACTTC. It yields the protein CASSFHRETQYF. J is TRBJ2-5 and V is TRBV5-6; D uncertain. Between the trimmed V and J ends, which lost 2 bases and 5 bases, there was a span of 7 bases. The CDR3 has 12 amino acids. Germline CDR1 SGHDT, CDR2 YYEEEE. Full variable domain (rest looked up from reference TRBV5-6 and TRBJ2-5): DAGVTQSPTHLIKTRGQQVTLRCSPKSGHDTVSWYQQALGQGPQFIFQYYEEEERQRGNFPDRFSGHQFPNYSSELNVNALLLGDSALYLCASSFHRETQYFGPGTRLLVL.

A few counts support this clonotype. The chain couples TRBV6-2 or TRBV6-3 to TRBJ2-3; D is perhaps TRBD1 (5 bases). Trimming cost V 7 bases and J 1 base, with 12 bases left between them. The CDR3 extends over 14 amino acids. CDR1 MNHEY and CDR2 SVGEGT come from the germline V gene. CDR3 nucleotide sequence: TGTGCCAGCAACCAGGGCCTGGGCACAGATACGCAGTATTTT. This codes for CASNQGLGTDTQYF.

This clonotype was detected a few times. The chain recombines TRBV7-2 with TRBJ2-5, with D unresolved. The CDR3 spans 12 residues. CDR1 is SGHTA and CDR2 is FQGNSA in the germline V gene. V gave up 1 base and J gave up 4 bases, with 4 bases separating them. Here the CDR3 DNA reads TGTGCCAGCAGCTTAGAGACAGAGACCCAGTACTTC. It codes for CASSLETETQYF.

The J gene is TRBJ2-4, the V gene TRBV6-4, with 10 bases aligning to TRBD2. CDR1 MRHNA and CDR2 SNTAGT come from the germline V gene. The trim removed 2 bases at V and 8 bases at J, leaving 3 bases unmatched. This CDR3 region has 14 residues. CDR3 coding DNA: TGTGCCAGCAGTGACCCCAGCGGGAGGGACATTCAGTACTTC. Translated: CASSDPSGRDIQYF.

The chain couples TRBV5-1 to TRBJ1-1, with D hard to call. V lost 4 bases and J 3 bases, leaving 16 bases between the germline ends. Looked up from germline, CDR1 is SGHRS and CDR2 is YFSETQ. The CDR3 contains 15 residues. The CDR3 protein is CASSQPHVPDTEAFF. The CDR3 nucleotides read TGCGCCAGCAGCCAGCCACATGTGCCGGACACTGAAGCTTTCTTT. Supplemented by reference TRBV5-1 and TRBJ1-1, the full variable domain reads KAGVTQTPRYLIKTRGQQVTLSCSPISGHRSVSWYQQTPGQGLQFLFEYFSETQRNKGNFPGRFSGRQFSNSRSEMNVSTLELGDSALYLCASSQPHVPDTEAFFGQGTRLTVV.

The CDR3: CASSLAQGSQYF. The CDR3, as DNA: TGTGCCAGCAGTTTGGCGCAGGGGTCCCAGTACTTC. J is TRBJ2-5 and V is TRBV12-3 or TRBV12-4, with a weak D call TRBD1 (6 bases). V gave up 3 bases and J gave up 9 bases, with 11 bases separating them. The CDR3 spans 12 residues.

The table lists this clonotype with many counts. DNA for the CDR3: TGTGCCAGCAGTTTTGGGGGGCTGGGGGAGCAGTACTTC. Residues: CASSFGGLGEQYF. The genes are TRBV12-3 or TRBV12-4 and TRBJ2-7; tentatively, D is TRBD1 or TRBD2 (6 bases each). V dropped 3 bases and J dropped 7 bases, with 13 bases sitting between them. This CDR3 spans 13 amino acids.

This clonotype was seen only a few times. The chain carries TRBV12-3 or TRBV12-4 and TRBJ2-3; 8 bases agree with TRBD2. Trimming removed 3 bases from V and 6 bases from J; junction bases left unmatched: 8. The CDR3 contains 15 residues. This CDR3 reads CASSFPGTSKDTQYF. As DNA, the CDR3 is TGTGCCAGCAGTTTCCCCGGGACTAGTAAGGATACGCAGTATTTT.

This sequence joins TRBV29-1 and TRBJ2-5, with D possibly called TRBD1 or TRBD2 (5 bases each). Germline assignment: CDR1 SQVTM and CDR2 ANQGSEA. The CDR3 covers 12 residues. The chain's CDR3 is CTGVGAPETQYF. Written as DNA, the CDR3 is TGCACCGGGGTAGGGGCTCCCGAGACCCAGTACTTC.

The chain employs TRBV11-2 and TRBJ1-2, with D unresolved. Germline CDR1 SGHAT, CDR2 FQNNGV. The CDR3 has 15 residues. Trimming took off 3 bases at V and 2 bases at J, with 13 bases between the two ends. The CDR3 DNA reads TGTGCCAGCAGCTTCAGCGGACTACAAAACTATGGCTACACCTTC. It encodes CASSFSGLQNYGYTF.

This clonotype was picked up a small number of times. The rearrangement uses TRBV6-1 and TRBJ2-4, with TRBD1 as a possible D gene (5 bases). The CDR3 covers 19 residues. Germline V gene sequence: CDR1 MNHNS, CDR2 SASEGT. V was pared by 1 base and J by 0 bases, with 19 bases between. Here the CDR3 DNA reads TGTGCCAGCAGTGAAGAATGGGGCAATAATAAACTAGCCAAAAACATTCAGTACTTC. Translating it yields CASSEEWGNNKLAKNIQYF.

This clonotype has only a few counts. This rearrangement joins TRBV7-6 to TRBJ2-7; 7 bases line up with TRBD2. J was trimmed by 0 bases and V by 5 bases; bases with no gene match: 19. Germline CDR1 is SGHVS and CDR2 is FNYEAQ. The CDR3 has 19 residues. The CDR3 protein is CASSLLTPFSGEHSYEQYF. The CDR3, as DNA: TGTGCCAGCAGCCTCCTAACCCCTTTCAGCGGGGAGCACTCCTACGAGCAGTACTTC.

This clonotype was recorded a few times. This chain links TRBV6-2 or TRBV6-3 with TRBJ2-3; D gene ambiguous. V was pared by 7 bases and J by 6 bases, with 14 bases between. Germline CDR1 and CDR2: MNHEY and SVGEGT. The CDR3 is 13 amino acids. The DNA of the CDR3 is TGTGCCAGCACCGATTACAAGTGGGATACGCAGTATTTT. This gives the protein CASTDYKWDTQYF.

This chain uses TRBV18 with TRBJ2-3, with 9 bases matching TRBD1. V dropped 3 bases and J dropped 2; count of bases not matched to a gene: 12. Germline V gene sequence: CDR1 KGHSH, CDR2 LQKENI. The CDR3 length is 18 residues. CDR3 protein: CASSPLIPGTGYTDTQYF. As DNA, the CDR3 is TGTGCCAGCTCACCGCTTATACCCGGGACAGGGTACACAGATACGCAGTATTTT.